This T cell receptor (beta chain) stems from a study of CD8+ T cells in alopecia areata. Study-level results: One nonresponder leaves baseline CD8+ expansion's link to response uncertain.

This clone showed up just once. The target antigen is unknown. The sequencing template was cDNA reverse transcribed from extracted RNA. The table came from immunoSEQ multiplex PCR; TCRdb's copy has only in-frame clones and leaves some out. The profile shows around 190,000 clones, 55% to 70% of them singletons. There are 19 residues in the CDR3. Germline V CDR1 and CDR2: SGDLS, YYNGEE. V was cut by 4 bases and J by 0 bases, with 23 bases left in between. The treatment denotes: oral pan-JAK inhibitor, 5-10 mg twice daily. The TCR comes from a human donor with alopecia areata. The gene calls are TRBV9 and TRBJ1-3; tentative D call: TRBD1 (6 bases). Sample: CD4+ T cells sorted from blood, taken at week 4, from a patient treated with tofacitinib. The CDR3: CASSPRGSAGQTSGNTIYF. In DNA, the CDR3 is TGTGCCAGCAGCCCGAGGGGGTCGGCAGGGCAAACCTCTGGAAACACCATATATTTT.